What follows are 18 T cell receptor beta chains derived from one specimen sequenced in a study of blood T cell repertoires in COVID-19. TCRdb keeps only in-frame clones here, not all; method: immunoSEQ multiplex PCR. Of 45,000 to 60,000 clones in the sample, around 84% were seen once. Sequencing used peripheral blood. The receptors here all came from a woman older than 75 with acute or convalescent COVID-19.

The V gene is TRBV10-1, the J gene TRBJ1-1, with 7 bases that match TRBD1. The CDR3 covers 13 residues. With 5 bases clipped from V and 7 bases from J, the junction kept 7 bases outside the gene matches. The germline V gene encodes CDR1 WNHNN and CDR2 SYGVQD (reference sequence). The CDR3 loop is CASSPGGFGEAFF. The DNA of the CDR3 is TGCGCCAGCAGTCCAGGGGGTTTCGGTGAAGCTTTCTTT.

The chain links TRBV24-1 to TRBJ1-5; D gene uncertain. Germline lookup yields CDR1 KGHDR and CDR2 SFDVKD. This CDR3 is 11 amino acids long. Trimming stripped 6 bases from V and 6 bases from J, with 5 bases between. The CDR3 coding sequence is TGTGCCACCAGTTCCGGTCAGCCCCAGCATTTT. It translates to CATSSGQPQHF.

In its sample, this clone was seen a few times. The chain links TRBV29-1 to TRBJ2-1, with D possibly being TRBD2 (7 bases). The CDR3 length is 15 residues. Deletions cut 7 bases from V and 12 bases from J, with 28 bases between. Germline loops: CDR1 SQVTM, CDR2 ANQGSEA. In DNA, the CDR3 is TGCAGCGCCGTACGGGCGGGGGCACCCCCCCCGGGGCAGTTCTTC. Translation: CSAVRAGAPPPGQFF.

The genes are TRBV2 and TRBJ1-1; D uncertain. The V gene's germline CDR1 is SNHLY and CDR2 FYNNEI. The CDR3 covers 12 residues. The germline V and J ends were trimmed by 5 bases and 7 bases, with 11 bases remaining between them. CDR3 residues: CASSRSNYEAFF. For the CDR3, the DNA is TGTGCCAGCAGTCGGAGTAATTATGAAGCTTTCTTT.

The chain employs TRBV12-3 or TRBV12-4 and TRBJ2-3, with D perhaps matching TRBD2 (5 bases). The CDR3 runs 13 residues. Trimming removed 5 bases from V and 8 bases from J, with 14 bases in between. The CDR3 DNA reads TGTGCCAGCAGTCCTTCTAGCCGAGGTACGCAGTATTTT. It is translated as CASSPSSRGTQYF.

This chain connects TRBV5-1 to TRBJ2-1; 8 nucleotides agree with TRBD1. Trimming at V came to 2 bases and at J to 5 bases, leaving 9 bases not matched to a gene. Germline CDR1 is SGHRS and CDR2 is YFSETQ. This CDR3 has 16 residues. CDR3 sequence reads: CASSLRTGNPDNEQFF. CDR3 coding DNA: TGCGCCAGCAGCTTACGGACAGGGAACCCTGACAATGAGCAGTTCTTC.

CDR3 sequence: CASSLSGTLVGAYNSPLHF. The DNA for the CDR3 is TGCGCCAGCAGCTTGTCGGGGACTTTGGTCGGCGCCTATAATTCACCCCTCCACTTT. The V gene is TRBV5-1, the J gene TRBJ1-6; D possibly corresponds to TRBD1 (5 bases). Germline CDR1 reads SGHRS; CDR2 reads YFSETQ. V lost 1 base, J lost 2 bases, and 19 bases lay in between. The CDR3 length is 19 residues.

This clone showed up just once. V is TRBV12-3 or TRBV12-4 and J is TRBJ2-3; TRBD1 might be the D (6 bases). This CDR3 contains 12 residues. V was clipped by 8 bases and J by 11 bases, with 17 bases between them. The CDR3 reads CASGTLLQVQYF. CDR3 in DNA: TGTGCCAGCGGGACACTCCTCCAGGTGCAGTATTTT.

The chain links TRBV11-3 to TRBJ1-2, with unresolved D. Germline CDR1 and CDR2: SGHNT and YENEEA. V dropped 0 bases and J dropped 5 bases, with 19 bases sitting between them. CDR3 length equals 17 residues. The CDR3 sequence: CASSLEVAGGHLYGYTF. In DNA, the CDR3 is TGTGCCAGCAGCTTAGAAGTGGCAGGCGGGCACCTATATGGCTACACCTTC.

CDR3 DNA sequence: TGTGCCAGCAAGTCAGCGAGACAGGCGAATCCTGAAGCTTTCTTT. Its protein is CASKSARQANPEAFF. The chain combines TRBV2 with TRBJ1-1; TRBD1 is a possible D gene (6 bases). Germline-derived CDR1 and CDR2 are SNHLY and FYNNEI. Trimming removed 7 bases from V and 6 bases from J, with 21 bases in between. CDR3 length: 15 amino acids.

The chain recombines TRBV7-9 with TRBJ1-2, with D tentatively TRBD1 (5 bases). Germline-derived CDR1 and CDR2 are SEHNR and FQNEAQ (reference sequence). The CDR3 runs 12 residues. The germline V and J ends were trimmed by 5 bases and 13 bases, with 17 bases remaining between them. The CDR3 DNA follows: TGTGCCAGCAGCCAAGGGGAGGGCCGCTGCACCTTC. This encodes CASSQGEGRCTF.

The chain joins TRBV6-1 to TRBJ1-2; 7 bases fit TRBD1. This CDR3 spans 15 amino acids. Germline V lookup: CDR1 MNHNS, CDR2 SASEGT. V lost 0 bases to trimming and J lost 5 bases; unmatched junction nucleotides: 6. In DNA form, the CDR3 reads TGTGCCAGCAGTGAAGCGCACAGGGGAAGATATGGCTACACCTTC. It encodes CASSEAHRGRYGYTF.

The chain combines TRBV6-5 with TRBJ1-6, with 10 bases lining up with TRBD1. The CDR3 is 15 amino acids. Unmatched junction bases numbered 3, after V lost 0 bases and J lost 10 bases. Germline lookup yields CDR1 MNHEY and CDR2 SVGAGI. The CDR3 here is CASSYSRTGGSPLHF. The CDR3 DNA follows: TGTGCCAGCAGTTACTCGCGGACAGGGGGGTCACCCCTCCACTTT.

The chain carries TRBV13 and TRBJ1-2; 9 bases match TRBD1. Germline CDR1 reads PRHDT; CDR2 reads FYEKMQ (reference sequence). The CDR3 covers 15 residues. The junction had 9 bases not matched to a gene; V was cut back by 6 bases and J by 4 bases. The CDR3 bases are TGTGCCAGCAGAACCCCTACAGGGGGCGCCTATGGCTACACCTTC. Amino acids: CASRTPTGGAYGYTF.

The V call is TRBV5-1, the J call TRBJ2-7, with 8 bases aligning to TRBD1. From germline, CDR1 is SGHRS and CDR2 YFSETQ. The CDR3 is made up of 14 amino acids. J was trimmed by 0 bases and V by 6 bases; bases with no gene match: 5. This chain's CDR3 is CASTRGPDSYEQYF. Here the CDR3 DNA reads TGCGCCAGCACCAGGGGGCCGGACTCCTACGAGCAGTACTTC.

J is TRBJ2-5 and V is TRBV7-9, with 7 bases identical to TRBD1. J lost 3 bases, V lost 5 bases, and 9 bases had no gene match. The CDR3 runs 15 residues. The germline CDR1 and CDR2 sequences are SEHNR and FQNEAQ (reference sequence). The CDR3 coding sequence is TGTGCCAGCAGCAGAAATACAGGGGAAGAAGAGACCCAGTACTTC. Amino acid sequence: CASSRNTGEEETQYF.

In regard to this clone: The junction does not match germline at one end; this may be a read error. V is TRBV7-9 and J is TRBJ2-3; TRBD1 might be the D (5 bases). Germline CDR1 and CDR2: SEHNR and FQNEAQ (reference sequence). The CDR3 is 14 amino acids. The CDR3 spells CASSFRESTHTQYF. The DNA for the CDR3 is TGTGCCAGCAGCTTCAGGGAATCCACACATACGCAGTATTTT.

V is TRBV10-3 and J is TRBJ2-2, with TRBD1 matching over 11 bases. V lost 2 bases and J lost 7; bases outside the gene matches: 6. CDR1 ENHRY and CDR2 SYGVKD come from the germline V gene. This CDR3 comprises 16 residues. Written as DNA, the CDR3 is TGTGCCATCAGTGAGCAGGACAGGGGGCTTGGCGGGGAGCTGTTTTTT. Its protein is CAISEQDRGLGGELFF.